This entry lists 20 T cell receptor beta chains sequenced from one sample in a study of control samples from healthy donors and cancer patients. Here immunoSEQ multiplex PCR was the method, and the copy in TCRdb shows in-frame clones only, minus some. Altogether about 150,000 clones are present, approximately 93% being singletons, with the ten largest covering under 2.5%. The source material was blood. All receptors come from a man aged 50 or older in good health.

V usage is TRBV6-5 and J usage is TRBJ2-7, with D perhaps given as TRBD1 or TRBD2 (6 bases each). There are 11 residues in the CDR3. V lost 4 bases and J 6 bases, leaving 7 bases between the germline ends. Germline V CDR1 and CDR2: MNHEY, SVGAGI. The CDR3 reads CASSWGAEQYF. CDR3 DNA sequence: TGTGCCAGCAGTTGGGGGGCCGAGCAGTACTTC.

The chain uses TRBV2 and TRBJ1-4; 9 bases match TRBD1. Germline V gene lookup returns CDR1 SNHLY and CDR2 FYNNEI. The CDR3 sequence is 15 residues long. The junction had 9 bases not matched to a gene; V was cut back by 6 bases and J by 7 bases. CDR3 residues: CASRKGGTGTEKLFF. The DNA for the CDR3 is TGTGCCAGCAGAAAGGGCGGGACAGGGACTGAAAAACTGTTTTTT. The variable domain in full, completed from reference TRBV2 and TRBJ1-4, reads EPEVTQTPSHQVTQMGQEVILRCVPISNHLYFYWYRQILGQKVEFLVSFYNNEISEKSEIFDDQFSVERPDGSNFTLKIRSTKLEDSAMYFCASRKGGTGTEKLFFGSGTQLSVL.

CDR3 loop: CASTPSGGEYNSPLHF. CDR3 coding DNA: TGTGCCAGCACCCCGTCGGGGGGAGAGTATAATTCACCCCTCCACTTT. The rearrangement uses TRBV2 and TRBJ1-6; a possible D gene is TRBD1 (5 bases). Germline V gene data show CDR1 as SNHLY and CDR2 as FYNNEI. This CDR3 spans 16 amino acids. The V gene lost 7 bases and the J gene lost 4 bases, with 17 bases spanning the gap.

The chain uses TRBV9 and TRBJ1-1, with D unclear. V shed 0 bases and J shed 4 bases, with 10 bases lying between them. The CDR3 contains 14 residues. Looked up from germline, CDR1 is SGDLS and CDR2 is YYNGEE. CDR3 protein: CASSVGRVGTEAFF. The CDR3 DNA sequence: TGTGCCAGCAGCGTAGGGCGGGTAGGCACTGAAGCTTTCTTT.

The J gene is TRBJ2-7, the V gene TRBV5-1; 9 bases are a match to TRBD2. Germline lookup yields CDR1 SGHRS and CDR2 YFSETQ. This CDR3 spans 14 amino acids. With 3 bases clipped from V and 5 bases from J, the junction kept 6 bases outside the gene matches. The CDR3 region has the DNA TGCGCCAGCAGCTCTAACGCGGGAGGGGACGAGCAGTACTTC. It translates to CASSSNAGGDEQYF.

The chain couples TRBV9 to TRBJ1-4, with D tentatively TRBD1 (6 bases). This CDR3 spans 16 amino acids. V lost 3 bases and J lost 3, with 15 bases in between. Germline CDR1 and CDR2: SGDLS and YYNGEE. In DNA form, the CDR3 reads TGTGCCAGCAGCGATAGACCGGACAGACCTAATGAAAAACTGTTTTTT. Its translation: CASSDRPDRPNEKLFF. Supplemented by reference TRBV9 and TRBJ1-4, the full variable domain reads DSGVTQTPKHLITATGQRVTLRCSPRSGDLSVYWYQQSLDQGLQFLIQYYNGEERAKGNILERFSAQQFPDLHSELNLSSLELGDSALYFCASSDRPDRPNEKLFFGSGTQLSVL.

The chain has TRBV30 and TRBJ2-1, with 10 positions matching TRBD2. V lost 0 bases to trimming and J lost 4 bases; unmatched junction nucleotides: 6. Germline assignment: CDR1 GTSNPN and CDR2 SVGIG (reference sequence). This CDR3 has 16 amino acids. For the CDR3, the DNA is TGTGCCTGGAGTGTCCCTTTAGCGGGAGGTTACAATGAGCAGTTCTTC. Translated: CAWSVPLAGGYNEQFF.

J is TRBJ2-7 and V is TRBV5-6, with a possible D match to TRBD2 (6 bases). Germline V gene data show CDR1 as SGHDT and CDR2 as YYEEEE. V was shortened by 0 bases and J by 5 bases, with 12 bases between the two germline ends. There are 14 residues in the CDR3. The CDR3 loop reads CASSLGGTENEQYF. For the CDR3, the DNA is TGTGCCAGCAGCTTGGGCGGGACGGAGAACGAGCAGTACTTC.

The chain couples TRBV28 to TRBJ1-5; D possibly corresponds to TRBD1 (5 bases). V lost 8 bases to trimming and J lost 6 bases, with 14 bases between them. The CDR3 is made up of 13 amino acids. Germline V gene data show CDR1 as MDHEN and CDR2 as SYDVKM. DNA for the CDR3: TGTGCCAGCGTCAGGGTTGAAGGTCAGCCCCAGCATTTT. It codes for CASVRVEGQPQHF.

This clone showed up just once. V is TRBV19 and J is TRBJ1-1; D gene unclear. The germline V gene encodes CDR1 LNHDA and CDR2 SQIVND (reference sequence). V was pared by 3 bases and J by 1 base, with 9 bases between. This CDR3 is built from 14 residues. The CDR3 DNA sequence: TGTGCCAGTAGTATCGCAGCTAAGAACACTGAAGCTTTCTTT. Translating it yields CASSIAAKNTEAFF.

The chain has TRBV3-1 (or the pseudogene TRBV3-2) and TRBJ2-2, with unresolved D. Trimming took off 1 base at V and 8 bases at J, with 8 bases between the two ends. The CDR3 totals 13 residues. Germline V gene data show CDR1 as LGHDT and CDR2 as YNNKEL (reference sequence). As DNA, the CDR3 is TGTGCCAGCAGCCAAGGTCTTGGGGGGGAGCTGTTTTTT. Amino acid sequence: CASSQGLGGELFF.

This clone showed up just once. The V call is TRBV4-2, the J call TRBJ1-1, with 7 nucleotides matching TRBD1. Germline assignment: CDR1 LGHNA and CDR2 YNFKEQ. The CDR3 extends over 16 amino acids. The junction had 14 bases not matched to a gene; V was cut back by 4 bases and J by 6 bases. The CDR3 coding sequence is TGTGCCAGCAGCCTCAGGGGGAAGGGGGGAAGGGCTGAAGCTTTCTTT. It translates to CASSLRGKGGRAEAFF.

This clone was counted once. This chain joins TRBV10-3 and TRBJ1-2; a weak D match, TRBD1 (5 bases). The V gene lost 2 bases and the J gene lost 5 bases, with 12 bases spanning the gap. The germline CDR1 and CDR2 sequences are ENHRY and SYGVKD. The CDR3 has 14 residues. CDR3 loop: CAISEGGTVYGYTF. CDR3 nucleotides: TGTGCCATCAGTGAGGGGGGAACAGTATATGGCTACACCTTC.

CDR3 amino acids: CASSLSGTGNTIYF. The CDR3 DNA reads TGCGCCAGCAGCTTGTCGGGGACAGGGAACACCATATATTTT. V gene TRBV5-1 combines with J gene TRBJ1-3; 9 bases line up with TRBD1. J was trimmed by 7 bases and V by 1 base; bases with no gene match: 3. CDR3 size: 14 residues. The V gene's germline CDR1 is SGHRS and CDR2 YFSETQ.

As to this clone: Additional DNA sequences in this sample encode the identical CDR3. V and J are TRBV18 and TRBJ2-7; 7 bases align to TRBD2. Germline V gives CDR1 KGHSH, CDR2 LQKENI. The junction had 0 bases not matched to a gene; V was cut back by 0 bases and J by 4 bases. The length of the CDR3 is 13 residues. The CDR3 DNA reads as TGTGCCAGCTCACCACCGGGAGGGTACGAGCAGTACTTC. It translates to CASSPPGGYEQYF.

V is TRBV10-1 and J is TRBJ1-1; unclear D gene. Germline V lookup: CDR1 WNHNN, CDR2 SYGVQD (reference sequence). With 3 bases removed from V and 11 bases from J, the gap between germline ends came to 16 bases. The CDR3 is made up of 13 amino acids. In DNA, the CDR3 is TGCGCCAGCAGTGATTCGGATCTACTGAGGGCTTTCTTT. The encoded protein is CASSDSDLLRAFF.

This sequence joins TRBV27 and TRBJ2-1; 8 bases map to TRBD1. CDR1 is MNHEY, CDR2 SMNVEV, per germline (reference sequence). The junction had 26 bases not matched to a gene; V was cut back by 5 bases and J by 8 bases. The CDR3 is made up of 20 amino acids. The CDR3: CASSPQTGARALPGTDEQFF. In DNA form, the CDR3 reads TGTGCCAGCAGTCCCCAGACAGGGGCTAGAGCCCTCCCAGGTACCGATGAGCAGTTCTTC.

The rearrangement uses TRBV28 and TRBJ2-3; 14 nucleotides match TRBD2. The germline gives CDR1 MDHEN, CDR2 SYDVKM. The CDR3 has 17 residues. The V segment lost 5 bases and the J segment 1 base; nucleotides outside the gene matches: 5. In DNA form, the CDR3 reads TGTGCCAGCAGTGCAGCGGGACTAGCGGGGGGCACAGATACGCAGTATTTT. This gives the protein CASSAAGLAGGTDTQYF.

This clone was seen once. The chain has TRBV11-3 and TRBJ2-2; 8 nucleotides agree with TRBD1. Germline CDR1 SGHNT, CDR2 YENEEA. The CDR3 consists of 16 residues. V was clipped by 8 bases and J by 5 bases; unmatched bases: 13. The CDR3 loop reads CASRRTSGGLTGELFF. The CDR3 DNA reads TGTGCCAGCCGCCGAACGTCAGGGGGCTTAACCGGGGAGCTGTTTTTT.

The rearrangement links TRBV3-1 (or the pseudogene TRBV3-2) to TRBJ2-5; TRBD1 aligns across 10 bases. The CDR3 has 16 amino acids. The V segment lost 4 bases and the J segment 1 base; nucleotides outside the gene matches: 6. Germline assignment: CDR1 LGHDT and CDR2 YNNKEL (reference sequence). The CDR3 sequence is CASSPMDRGTQETQYF. CDR3 sequence (DNA): TGTGCCAGCAGCCCGATGGACAGGGGGACCCAAGAGACCCAGTACTTC.